This T cell receptor beta chain was identified during a study of T cells after somatic rescue of genetic block. Here immunoSEQ multiplex PCR was the method, and the copy in TCRdb shows in-frame clones only, minus some. This table has over 8,000 clones, roughly 76% appearing once. V lost 5 bases to trimming and J lost 7 bases; unmatched junction nucleotides: 10. The CDR3 has 15 amino acids. Germline V gene lookup returns CDR1 SEHNR and CDR2 FQNEAQ (reference sequence). This receptor was obtained from a boy younger than 18. The chain couples TRBV7-9 to TRBJ1-2; 10 bases map to TRBD1. Material for sequencing was peripheral blood mononuclear cells (PBMCs). In DNA form, the CDR3 reads TGTGCCAGCAGCCCTGGGGGGGGACAGGGGTCTGGCTACACCTTC. This codes for CASSPGGGQGSGYTF.